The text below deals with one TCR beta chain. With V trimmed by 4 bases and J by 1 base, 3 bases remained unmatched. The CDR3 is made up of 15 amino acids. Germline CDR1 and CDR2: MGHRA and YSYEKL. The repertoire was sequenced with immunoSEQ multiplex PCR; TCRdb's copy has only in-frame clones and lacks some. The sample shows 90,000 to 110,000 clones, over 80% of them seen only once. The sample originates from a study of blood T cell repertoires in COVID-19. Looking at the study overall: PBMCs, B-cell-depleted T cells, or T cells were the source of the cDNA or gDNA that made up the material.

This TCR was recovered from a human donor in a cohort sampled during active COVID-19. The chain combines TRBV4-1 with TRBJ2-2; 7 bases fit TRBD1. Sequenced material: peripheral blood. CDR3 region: CASSPGTVNTGELFF. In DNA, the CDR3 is TGCGCCAGCAGCCCGGGGACAGTGAACACCGGGGAGCTGTTTTTT.